Shown below are 21 T cell receptor beta chains from a single sample sequenced in a study of CD8 T cells in Susac syndrome. RNA, at roughly 0.45 to 1 ug, was reverse transcribed with random hexamers. Each CDR3 protein is one row after TCRdb ran MiXCR on the immunoSEQ multiplex PCR reads. Among more than 110,000 distinct CDR3 sequences, approximately 95% were seen once, and the ten largest hold around 0.29%. Source material: CD8+ T cells from PBMCs. These TCRs come from a human donor in good health.

This chain connects TRBV5-4 to TRBJ2-3, with TRBD1 as a possible D gene (5 bases). Germline CDR1 and CDR2: SGHNT and YYREEE (reference sequence). V lost 1 base to trimming and J lost 2 bases, with 11 bases between them. There are 15 residues in the CDR3. Here the CDR3 reads CASSLNRRDTDTQYF. In nucleotides, the CDR3 is TGTGCCAGCAGCTTGAACAGGCGAGACACAGATACGCAGTATTTT.

This clonotype was seen only a few times. The chain employs TRBV6-2 or TRBV6-3 and TRBJ2-7; 9 bases map to TRBD2. The CDR3 runs to 14 residues. V lost 0 bases, J lost 3 bases, and 0 bases stayed unmatched. Germline loops: CDR1 MNHEY, CDR2 SVGEGT. CDR3 protein: CASSYSSGSYEQYF. CDR3 sequence (DNA): TGTGCCAGCAGTTACTCTAGCGGGAGCTACGAGCAGTACTTC.

The V gene is TRBV20-1, the J gene TRBJ1-1; TRBD1 is a possible D gene (6 bases). This CDR3 has 10 residues. The ends were cut back, 6 bases at V and 11 bases at J, with 13 bases in the middle. CDR1 is DFQATT, CDR2 SNEGSKA, per germline (reference sequence). This CDR3 reads CSAPDRTAFF. CDR3 in DNA: TGCAGTGCGCCCGACAGGACGGCTTTCTTT.

CDR3 sequence reads: CASSFAGYSYNEQFF. Written as DNA, the CDR3 is TGTGCCAGCAGTTTCGCAGGTTATTCCTACAATGAGCAGTTCTTC. The gene calls are TRBV28 and TRBJ2-1, with no clear D. V lost 3 bases and J lost 1, with 10 bases in between. Germline CDR1 reads MDHEN; CDR2 reads SYDVKM. The CDR3 is 15 residues long.

The J gene is TRBJ2-3, the V gene TRBV9; tentative D call: TRBD2 (6 bases). V lost 2 bases and J 4 bases, leaving 17 bases between the germline ends. Germline-derived CDR1 and CDR2 are SGDLS and YYNGEE. CDR3 length: 16 residues. The CDR3 DNA follows: TGTGCCAGCAGCGTCTCAGTTACGGGAGCCGCAGATACGCAGTATTTT. It translates to CASSVSVTGAADTQYF.

The chain uses TRBV5-6 and TRBJ2-3, with 7 bases identical to TRBD1. From germline, CDR1 is SGHDT and CDR2 YYEEEE. V was clipped by 0 bases and J by 8 bases; unmatched bases: 12. CDR3 length equals 16 residues. The CDR3 loop reads CASSLEGSTGTSTQYF. CDR3 DNA sequence: TGTGCCAGCAGCTTGGAAGGTTCGACAGGGACGAGTACGCAGTATTTT.

Only a few counts were recorded for this clonotype. J is TRBJ2-7 and V is TRBV27, with D unclear. The CDR3 runs 13 residues. CDR1 is MNHEY, CDR2 SMNVEV, per germline (reference sequence). V dropped 2 bases and J dropped 2 bases, with 7 bases sitting between them. CDR3 region: CASSLTGPYEQYF. In nucleotides, the CDR3 is TGTGCCAGCAGTTTAACTGGGCCCTACGAGCAGTACTTC.

CDR3 coding DNA: TGCAGCGTTGCCCCACCACACGGATACGAGCAGTACTTC. Protein: CSVAPPHGYEQYF. The chain combines TRBV29-1 with TRBJ2-7; D gene unclear. Per germline, CDR1 SQVTM and CDR2 ANQGSEA. The length of the CDR3 is 13 residues. The ends were cut back, 4 bases at V and 4 bases at J, with 14 bases in the middle.

The chain couples TRBV12-3 or TRBV12-4 to TRBJ2-6; D call uncertain. The CDR3 covers 15 residues. V shed 2 bases and J shed 2 bases, with 7 bases lying between them. The CDR3 sequence is CASSLRSPGANVLTF. CDR3 in DNA: TGTGCCAGCAGTTTAAGGTCTCCTGGGGCCAACGTCCTGACTTTC.

A few counts support this clonotype. J is TRBJ1-1 and V is TRBV29-1, with unresolved D. The CDR3 loop spans 12 amino acids. CDR1 and CDR2 (germline): SQVTM, ANQGSEA. V lost 8 bases and J lost 4, with 14 bases in between. DNA of the CDR3: TGCAGCACCCCCGGAACGGGCACTGAAGCTTTCTTT. Encoded protein: CSTPGTGTEAFF.

The chain couples TRBV6-5 to TRBJ2-7; D tentatively fits TRBD1 or TRBD2 (5 bases each). This CDR3 is 13 amino acids long. CDR1 is MNHEY, CDR2 SVGAGI, per germline. Trimming pared 2 bases from V and 4 bases from J, leaving 9 bases between. CDR3 in DNA: TGTGCCAGCAGTTACGGGGGTCGGTACGAGCAGTACTTC. This sequence encodes CASSYGGRYEQYF.

The sample holds one count of this clonotype. This chain connects TRBV28 to TRBJ2-5; 9 bases are shared with TRBD1. Germline values: CDR1 MDHEN, CDR2 SYDVKM. Germline trimming cut 5 bases from V and 5 bases from J; bases unmatched to any gene: 9. This CDR3 has 15 amino acids. The CDR3 is CASSTKQGARETQYF. CDR3 sequence (DNA): TGTGCCAGCAGTACTAAACAGGGGGCGCGGGAGACCCAGTACTTC.

CDR3 loop: CASSGRANEQFF. The CDR3 DNA reads as TGTGCCAGCAGCGGGAGGGCGAATGAGCAGTTCTTC. The rearrangement links TRBV12-3 or TRBV12-4 to TRBJ2-1, with 8 positions matching TRBD2. Trimming took 6 bases from V and 7 from J; bases not matched to a gene: 2. The CDR3 is made up of 12 amino acids.

This clonotype turned up a few times. This rearrangement joins TRBV24-1 to TRBJ2-7, with 9 bases that match TRBD1. The length of the CDR3 is 13 residues. Germline CDR1 and CDR2: KGHDR and SFDVKD. V lost 6 bases and J lost 4; bases outside the gene matches: 3. The CDR3, as DNA: TGTGCCACCAGTAGGACAGGGGCATACGAGCAGTACTTC. It translates to CATSRTGAYEQYF.

V and J are TRBV20-1 and TRBJ2-7; possibly TRBD1 for D (6 bases). Germline CDR1 and CDR2: DFQATT and SNEGSKA (reference sequence). Trimming removed 3 bases from V and 0 bases from J, with 12 bases in between. The CDR3 consists of 14 residues. The DNA of the CDR3 is TGCAGTGCTAGGATGGGACACCTCTCCTACGAGCAGTACTTC. It codes for CSARMGHLSYEQYF.

The table lists this clonotype with a count of one. This chain uses TRBV9 with TRBJ1-2; D uncertain. Per the germline V gene, CDR1 is SGDLS and CDR2 is YYNGEE. The CDR3 loop spans 13 amino acids. Trimming shortened V by 0 bases and J by 8 bases, and 11 bases separated the two germline ends. The CDR3 DNA reads TGTGCCAGCAGCGTAGGGGCGGCTGAAGGCTACACCTTC. This encodes CASSVGAAEGYTF.

This clonotype was recorded only once. CDR3 in DNA: TGTGCCAGCAGTTTAAAAGTATATGAGCAGTTCTTC. Its translation: CASSLKVYEQFF. This chain uses TRBV12-3 or TRBV12-4 with TRBJ2-1, with unresolved D. Trimming removed 2 bases at V and 8 bases at J, with 7 bases between. The CDR3 length is 12 residues.

V usage is TRBV7-9 and J usage is TRBJ2-7; D possibly matches TRBD1 or TRBD2 (5 bases each). CDR1 SEHNR and CDR2 FQNEAQ come from the germline V gene (reference sequence). The V end was cut by 4 bases, the J end by 4 bases, with 11 bases between. The CDR3 length is 13 residues. The CDR3: CASSWTGPYEQYF. As DNA, the CDR3 is TGTGCCAGCAGCTGGACGGGACCGTACGAGCAGTACTTC. Supplemented by reference TRBV7-9 and TRBJ2-7, the full variable domain reads DTGVSQNPRHKITKRGQNVTFRCDPISEHNRLYWYRQTLGQGPEFLTYFQNEAQLEKSRLLSDRFSAERPKGSFSTLEIQRTEQGDSAMYLCASSWTGPYEQYFGPGTRLTVT.

The chain carries TRBV7-9 and TRBJ2-1, with D perhaps matching TRBD2 (6 bases). CDR1 and CDR2 from the germline V gene are SEHNR and FQNEAQ (reference sequence). The V end was cut by 2 bases, the J end by 3 bases, with 11 bases between. The CDR3 consists of 15 residues. This chain's CDR3 is CASSLTLANYNEQFF. CDR3 in DNA: TGTGCCAGCAGCTTAACCCTAGCGAACTACAATGAGCAGTTCTTC.

The chain joins TRBV7-6 to TRBJ2-1, with TRBD2 as a possible D gene (5 bases). The CDR3 consists of 13 residues. V was shortened by 3 bases and J by 5 bases, with 8 bases between the two germline ends. The V gene's germline CDR1 is SGHVS and CDR2 FNYEAQ. The CDR3 spells CASSFGLDNEQFF. Written as DNA, the CDR3 is TGTGCCAGCAGCTTCGGACTGGACAATGAGCAGTTCTTC.

The chain combines TRBV2 with TRBJ1-1; tentatively, D is TRBD1 (6 bases). V was cut by 4 bases and J by 0 bases, with 18 bases left in between. CDR1 and CDR2 from the germline V gene are SNHLY and FYNNEI. CDR3 length equals 17 residues. CDR3 coding DNA: TGTGCCAGCAGTGCCCCCTTCCTGACAGGAATGAACACTGAAGCTTTCTTT. Its protein product is CASSAPFLTGMNTEAFF.